Reported below is one TCR beta chain. The same CDR3 also results from other DNA sequences found in this sample. Generated by immunoSEQ multiplex PCR, the TCRdb table keeps only in-frame clones and is missing some. Of about 240,000 clones in the sample, around 85% were seen once. The entry originates in a study of blood T cell repertoires in COVID-19. Deletions cut 2 bases from V and 2 bases from J, with 6 bases between. CDR3 length equals 12 residues. Germline V gives CDR1 SQVTM, CDR2 ANQGSEA. Sample: peripheral blood. The chain combines TRBV29-1 with TRBJ1-2; possibly TRBD1 for D (5 bases). The receptor was isolated from a woman over 75 with acute or convalescent COVID-19. The CDR3 is CSVERGNYGYTF. The CDR3 DNA reads TGCAGCGTTGAACGGGGGAACTATGGCTACACCTTC.